The T cell receptor (beta chain) under discussion was sequenced for a study of OX40 agonist ivuxolimab in advanced cancers. Findings and caveats of the study: Dosing at 0.1 to 3.0 mg/kg was accompanied by clonal expansion of CD4+ and CD8+ blood T cells by week 6.

Sequencing was performed with immunoSEQ multiplex PCR; in TCRdb, only in-frame clones are kept and a portion is missing. In the table there are roughly 75,000 clones, 86% of which are singletons. Autoimmune disease history or systemic immunosuppression led to patient exclusion. With regard to this clone: Its specificity is not known.

The CDR3 sequence is 14 residues long. Looked up from germline, CDR1 is SGHAT and CDR2 is FQNNGV. V dropped 4 bases and J dropped 4 bases, with 12 bases sitting between them. The sequence was collected from an adult with an advanced solid tumor such as melanoma, head and neck, liver or kidney cancer. The sample in question was CD4+ or CD8+ T cells sorted from blood, obtained in a trial of the OX40 agonist ivuxolimab. This chain uses TRBV11-2 with TRBJ2-3; maybe TRBD2 (6 bases). The CDR3 here is CASSSTAGSDTQYF. In DNA form, the CDR3 reads TGTGCCAGCAGCTCCACCGCGGGATCAGATACGCAGTATTTT.